A single TCR beta chain is shown here with its context. The data were obtained in a study of control samples from healthy donors and cancer patients. Deletions cut 3 bases from V and 4 bases from J, with 10 bases between. Per germline, CDR1 LGHDT and CDR2 YNNKEL (reference sequence). The CDR3 consists of 14 residues. Sequencing used immunoSEQ multiplex PCR; TCRdb keeps in-frame clones, though not all of them. In the table there are more than 35,000 clones, around four fifths of which are singletons. The V and J genes are TRBV3-1 (or the pseudogene TRBV3-2) and TRBJ2-1, with D unclear. The sequencing sample was made of PBMCs. This TCR was sampled from a woman aged 60-75 years with lung cancer. The CDR3 loop is CASSHRLQYNEQFF. The CDR3 nucleotides read TGTGCCAGCAGCCATAGACTGCAGTACAATGAGCAGTTCTTC.